The source of this T cell receptor beta chain is a study of blood T cell repertoires in COVID-19. Germline CDR1 and CDR2: PRHDT and FYEKMQ (reference sequence). V was cut by 6 bases and J by 0 bases, with 17 bases left in between. CDR3 length: 16 amino acids. Per the original data handling: The authors estimated nucleated cell counts from reference gene primer amplification. TCRdb's copy holds only in-frame clones and misses some; the assay was immunoSEQ multiplex PCR. V and J calls and clone size are those listed in that table; D and trimming were worked out from the DNA. Among tens of thousands of clones listed, over 60% were seen once.

This TCR was sampled from a man between 25 and 39 years old with COVID-19, enrolled during active disease. The V gene is TRBV13, the J gene TRBJ2-5, with a possible D match to TRBD1 (6 bases). Sequenced sample: peripheral blood. CDR3 in DNA: TGTGCCAGCAGGGAAACAGGGAAGGGGTACCAAGAGACCCAGTACTTC. Protein sequence: CASRETGKGYQETQYF. Supplemented by reference TRBV13 and TRBJ2-5, the full variable domain reads AAGVIQSPRHLIKEKRETATLKCYPIPRHDTVYWYQQGPGQDPQFLISFYEKMQSDKGSIPDRFSAQQFSDYHSELNMSSLELGDSALYFCASRETGKGYQETQYFGPGTRLLVL.